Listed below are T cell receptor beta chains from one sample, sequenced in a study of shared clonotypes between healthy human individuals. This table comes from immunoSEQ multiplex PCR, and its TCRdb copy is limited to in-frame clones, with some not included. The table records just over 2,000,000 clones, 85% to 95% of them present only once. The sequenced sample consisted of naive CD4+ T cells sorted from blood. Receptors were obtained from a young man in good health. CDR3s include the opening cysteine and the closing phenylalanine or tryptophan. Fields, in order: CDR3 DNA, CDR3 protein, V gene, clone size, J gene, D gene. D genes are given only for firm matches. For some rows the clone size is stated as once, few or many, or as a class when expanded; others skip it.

DNA: TGTGCCAGCAGCCAACCGACAGGATACTACGAGCAGTACTTC; CDR3: CASSQPTGYYEQYF; V: TRBV7-9; size: NA; J: TRBJ2-7; D: NA
DNA: TGTGCCAGCAGTCGGACTAGCGGCGCCTACGAGCAGTACTTC; CDR3: CASSRTSGAYEQYF; V: TRBV7-2; size: NA; J: TRBJ2-7; D: TRBD2
DNA: TGTGCCAGCAGAACAGGACAGGGCCCCGAGTACTTC; CDR3: CASRTGQGPEYF; V: TRBV6-5; size: NA; J: TRBJ2-7; D: TRBD1
DNA: TGTGCCAGCCTTAGGGACAGGGGGAATGTTCGCACTGAAGCTTTCTTT; CDR3: CASLRDRGNVRTEAFF; V: TRBV11-2; size: NA; J: TRBJ1-1; D: TRBD1
DNA: TGCGCCAGCAGCTTGGCCGGGTCCTTTTCTTCGACAGATACGCAGTATTTT; CDR3: CASSLAGSFSSTDTQYF; V: TRBV5-1; size: NA; J: TRBJ2-3; D: NA
DNA: TGTGCCAGCAAGCACCGGGACGGGAATCAGCCCCAGCATTTT; CDR3: CASKHRDGNQPQHF; V: TRBV6-1; size: NA; J: TRBJ1-5; D: NA
DNA: TGTGCCAGCAGTCCAAGCACGGGATTTAATTCACCCCTCCACTTT; CDR3: CASSPSTGFNSPLHF; V: TRBV25-1; size: once; J: TRBJ1-6; D: NA
DNA: TGTGCCAGTAGTACAACTCGGGGGGATCAGCCCCAGCATTTT; CDR3: CASSTTRGDQPQHF; V: TRBV19; size: NA; J: TRBJ1-5; D: NA
DNA: TGTGCCAGCAGCCTATATAGCGGGGGGGCCTACGAGCAGTACTTC; CDR3: CASSLYSGGAYEQYF; V: TRBV7-9; size: NA; J: TRBJ2-7; D: TRBD2
DNA: TGCGCCAGCAGTGAACAGGGCGGCTCACCCCTCCACTTT; CDR3: CASSEQGGSPLHF; V: TRBV10-2; size: once; J: TRBJ1-6; D: NA
DNA: TGTGCCAGCTCACAAGATGGACAGGGAGCTAACTATGGCTACACCTTC; CDR3: CASSQDGQGANYGYTF; V: TRBV18; size: NA; J: TRBJ1-2; D: TRBD1
DNA: TGTGCCAGCAGCTTGGACAGGGCAACCCAAGAGACCCAGTACTTC; CDR3: CASSLDRATQETQYF; V: TRBV5-4; size: NA; J: TRBJ2-5; D: NA
DNA: TGTGCCAGCTCCGACTTCTATGGCTACACCTTC; CDR3: CASSDFYGYTF; V: TRBV18; size: once; J: TRBJ1-2; D: NA
DNA: TGTGCCAGCAGCTTGGGGACAGGGGAGAGGCAGCCCCAGCATTTT; CDR3: CASSLGTGERQPQHF; V: TRBV7-9; size: once; J: TRBJ1-5; D: TRBD1
DNA: TGTGCCAGCAGTGGCGGTCAGGGTACACAGCCCCAGCATTTT; CDR3: CASSGGQGTQPQHF; V: TRBV6-1; size: NA; J: TRBJ1-5; D: NA
DNA: TGTGCCTGGGGGACAGGGGGTCGGGGAAACACCATATATTTT; CDR3: CAWGTGGRGNTIYF; V: TRBV30; size: NA; J: TRBJ1-3; D: TRBD1
DNA: TGCGCCAGCAGCTTGCCGGGACAGGTCACCTACAATGAGCAGTTCTTC; CDR3: CASSLPGQVTYNEQFF; V: TRBV5-1; size: NA; J: TRBJ2-1; D: TRBD1
DNA: TGCGCCAGCAGCCAAGATTCGGGGGCAAATGAGCAGTTCTTC; CDR3: CASSQDSGANEQFF; V: TRBV4-3; size: NA; J: TRBJ2-1; D: NA
DNA: TGTGCCAGCAACGTAGGACGCTCCACAGATACGCAGTATTTT; CDR3: CASNVGRSTDTQYF; V: TRBV27; size: NA; J: TRBJ2-3; D: NA
DNA: TGTGCCAGCAGCGTACTAGCGGGAGCAGATACGCAGTATTTT; CDR3: CASSVLAGADTQYF; V: TRBV9; size: NA; J: TRBJ2-3; D: TRBD2
DNA: TGTGCCAGCAGCGAGGGGTATTACAATGAGCAGTTCTTC; CDR3: CASSEGYYNEQFF; V: TRBV2; size: NA; J: TRBJ2-1; D: NA
DNA: TGCGCCAGCAGCACCTCGAGCTCCTACAATGAGCAGTTCTTC; CDR3: CASSTSSSYNEQFF; V: TRBV5-1; size: NA; J: TRBJ2-1; D: NA
DNA: TGTGCCAGCAGCGTCCGGCAGGGGACTAACTATGGCTACACCTTC; CDR3: CASSVRQGTNYGYTF; V: TRBV21-1; size: NA; J: TRBJ1-2; D: NA
DNA: TGTGCCAGCAGATTTGGGGGGTTGGAGACCCAGTACTTC; CDR3: CASRFGGLETQYF; V: TRBV6-1; size: NA; J: TRBJ2-5; D: NA
DNA: TGTGCCAGCAGCTCCGGACTAGCGGGGGATGAGCAGTTCTTC; CDR3: CASSSGLAGDEQFF; V: TRBV7-2; size: NA; J: TRBJ2-1; D: TRBD2
DNA: TGTGCCAGCTCACCGTTTCAGGGGGCTGTCGGAGGTACAGATACGCAGTATTTT; CDR3: CASSPFQGAVGGTDTQYF; V: TRBV18; size: NA; J: TRBJ2-3; D: TRBD1
DNA: TGTGCCAGCAGTCGACAGGGAACCGGGGAGCTGTTTTTT; CDR3: CASSRQGTGELFF; V: TRBV27; size: NA; J: TRBJ2-2; D: TRBD1
DNA: TGTGCCAGCAGGAATGGACTAGCGGGGGGGGAGACCCAGTACTTC; CDR3: CASRNGLAGGETQYF; V: TRBV2; size: NA; J: TRBJ2-5; D: TRBD2
DNA: TGTGCCAGCAGCTTAGTCCCAAACGGAGACTCTGGAAACACCATATATTTT; CDR3: CASSLVPNGDSGNTIYF; V: TRBV7-9; size: NA; J: TRBJ1-3; D: NA
DNA: TGTGCCAGCAGTGAAGGGACAGGGTTAGTCGGGGAGCTGTTTTTT; CDR3: CASSEGTGLVGELFF; V: TRBV2; size: NA; J: TRBJ2-2; D: TRBD1
DNA: TGTGCCAGTAGAAGGGACAGAAGCTCCTACAATGAGCAGTTCTTC; CDR3: CASRRDRSSYNEQFF; V: TRBV19; size: NA; J: TRBJ2-1; D: TRBD1
DNA: TGCGCCAGCAGGATCTCGGGACACGGGAACACTGAAGCTTTCTTT; CDR3: CASRISGHGNTEAFF; V: TRBV5-1; size: NA; J: TRBJ1-1; D: NA
DNA: TGTGCCAGCAGCTTCCCCCGGGAGACCCAGTACTTC; CDR3: CASSFPRETQYF; V: TRBV7-9; size: NA; J: TRBJ2-5; D: NA
DNA: TGTGCCACGTACAGGGGGCGCGGACAAGAGACCCAGTACTTC; CDR3: CATYRGRGQETQYF; V: TRBV6-5; size: NA; J: TRBJ2-5; D: TRBD1
DNA: TGTGCCAGCAGCTTGGATCAGGGAACCAAAAACATTCAGTACTTC; CDR3: CASSLDQGTKNIQYF; V: TRBV5-4; size: NA; J: TRBJ2-4; D: NA
DNA: TGTGCCAGCAGACCGGACCCAGCGGGCATCTCCTACGAGCAGTACTTC; CDR3: CASRPDPAGISYEQYF; V: TRBV5-5; size: NA; J: TRBJ2-7; D: NA
DNA: TGTGCCAGCAGCTCCCGACAGGGGGCGCAAGAGACCCAGTACTTC; CDR3: CASSSRQGAQETQYF; V: TRBV7-9; size: NA; J: TRBJ2-5; D: TRBD1
DNA: TGTGCCTGGAGTGTGCCAGAGACAGGGGAGGAAAATGGCTACACCTTC; CDR3: CAWSVPETGEENGYTF; V: TRBV30; size: NA; J: TRBJ1-2; D: TRBD1
DNA: TGTGCCAGCAGCTTATCCCCGGGCACAGATACGCAGTATTTT; CDR3: CASSLSPGTDTQYF; V: TRBV11-2; size: NA; J: TRBJ2-3; D: NA
DNA: TGCGCCAGCAGCTTGGGATTCGGGACTAGCAGAACAGATACGCAGTATTTT; CDR3: CASSLGFGTSRTDTQYF; V: TRBV5-1; size: NA; J: TRBJ2-3; D: TRBD2
DNA: TGTGCCAGCAGTGAAGTTAGGGGGACGAAAGGGAATTCACCCCTCCACTTT; CDR3: CASSEVRGTKGNSPLHF; V: TRBV2; size: NA; J: TRBJ1-6; D: NA